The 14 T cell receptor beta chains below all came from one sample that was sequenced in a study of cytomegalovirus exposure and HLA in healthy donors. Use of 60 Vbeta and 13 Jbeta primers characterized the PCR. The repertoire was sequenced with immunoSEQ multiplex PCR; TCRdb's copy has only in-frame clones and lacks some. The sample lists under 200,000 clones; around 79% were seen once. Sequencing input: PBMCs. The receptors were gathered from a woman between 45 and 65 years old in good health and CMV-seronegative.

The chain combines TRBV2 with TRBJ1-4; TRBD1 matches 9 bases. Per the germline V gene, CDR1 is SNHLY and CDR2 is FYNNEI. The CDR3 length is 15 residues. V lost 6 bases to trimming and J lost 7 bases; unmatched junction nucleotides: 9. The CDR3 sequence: CASRNPGQGIEKLFF. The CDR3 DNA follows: TGTGCCAGCAGGAATCCGGGACAGGGAATTGAAAAACTGTTTTTT.

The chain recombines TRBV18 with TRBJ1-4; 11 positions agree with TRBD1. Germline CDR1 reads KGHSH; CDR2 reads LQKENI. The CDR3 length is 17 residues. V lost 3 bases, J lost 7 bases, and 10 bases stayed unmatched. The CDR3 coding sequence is TGTGCCAGCTCACCTGAAGGACAGGGGGCGCTTCTTGAAAAACTGTTTTTT. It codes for CASSPEGQGALLEKLFF.

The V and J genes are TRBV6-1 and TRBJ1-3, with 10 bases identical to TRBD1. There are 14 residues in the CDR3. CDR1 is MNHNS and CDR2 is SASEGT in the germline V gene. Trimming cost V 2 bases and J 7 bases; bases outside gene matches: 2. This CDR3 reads CASSEPGQGNTIYF. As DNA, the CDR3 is TGTGCCAGCAGTGAACCGGGACAGGGGAACACCATATATTTT.

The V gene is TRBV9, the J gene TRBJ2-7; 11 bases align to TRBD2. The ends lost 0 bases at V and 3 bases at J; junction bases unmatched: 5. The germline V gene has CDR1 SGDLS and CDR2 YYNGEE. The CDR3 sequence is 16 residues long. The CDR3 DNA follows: TGTGCCAGCAGCGTAGAACTAGCGGGGGAACTCTACGAGCAGTACTTC. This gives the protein CASSVELAGELYEQYF.

CDR3 sequence (DNA): TGTGCCAGTAGTATAGATCTGACAGCTTACTATGGCTACACCTTC. It yields the protein CASSIDLTAYYGYTF. The chain carries TRBV19 and TRBJ1-2, with a tentative D call TRBD1 (5 bases). This CDR3 region has 15 residues. Deletions cut 0 bases from V and 3 bases from J, with 11 bases between. Germline loops: CDR1 LNHDA, CDR2 SQIVND (reference sequence).

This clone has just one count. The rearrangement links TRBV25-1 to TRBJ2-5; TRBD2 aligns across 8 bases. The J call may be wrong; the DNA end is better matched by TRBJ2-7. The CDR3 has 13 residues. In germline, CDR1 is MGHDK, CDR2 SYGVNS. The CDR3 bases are TGTGCCAGCAGTGTTAAACTAGCGGACGAGCAGTACTTC. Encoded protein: CASSVKLADEQYF.

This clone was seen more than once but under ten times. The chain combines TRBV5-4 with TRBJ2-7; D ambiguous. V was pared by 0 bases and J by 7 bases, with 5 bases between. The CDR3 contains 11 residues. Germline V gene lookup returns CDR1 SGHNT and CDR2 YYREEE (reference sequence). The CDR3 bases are TGTGCCAGCAGCTTGGACCTAGAGCAGTACTTC. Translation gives CASSLDLEQYF. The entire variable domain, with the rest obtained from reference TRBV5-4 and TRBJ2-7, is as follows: ETGVTQSPTHLIKTRGQQVTLRCSSQSGHNTVSWYQQALGQGPQFIFQYYREEENGRGNFPPRFSGLQFPNYSSELNVNALELDDSALYLCASSLDLEQYFGPGTRLTVT.

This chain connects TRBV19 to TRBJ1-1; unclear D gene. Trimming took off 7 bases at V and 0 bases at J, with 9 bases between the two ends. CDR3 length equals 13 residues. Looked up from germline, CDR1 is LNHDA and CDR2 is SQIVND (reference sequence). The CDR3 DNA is TGTGCCAGTACCCCACAAGTGAACACTGAAGCTTTCTTT. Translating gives CASTPQVNTEAFF.

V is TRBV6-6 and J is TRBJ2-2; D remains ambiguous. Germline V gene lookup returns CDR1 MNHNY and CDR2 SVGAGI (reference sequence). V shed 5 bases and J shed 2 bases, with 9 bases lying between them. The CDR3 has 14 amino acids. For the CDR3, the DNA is TGTGCCAGCAGTCTACGAGTTAACACCGGGGAGCTGTTTTTT. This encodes CASSLRVNTGELFF.

The CDR3 nucleotides are TGTGCCAGCAGCTTAGGGCTAGCGGGACGGGGCTGGGAGACCCAGTACTTC. Protein: CASSLGLAGRGWETQYF. The genes are TRBV7-6 and TRBJ2-5; TRBD2 matches at 9 bases. Germline V CDR1 and CDR2: SGHVS, FNYEAQ. After removal of 1 base from V and 5 bases from J, the junction contained 11 bases not matched to a gene. The CDR3 is 17 residues long. The entire variable domain, with the rest obtained from reference TRBV7-6 and TRBJ2-5, is as follows: GAGVSQSPRYKVTKRGQDVALRCDPISGHVSLYWYRQALGQGPEFLTYFNYEAQQDKSGLPNDRFSAERPEGSISTLTIQRTEQRDSAMYRCASSLGLAGRGWETQYFGPGTRLLVL.

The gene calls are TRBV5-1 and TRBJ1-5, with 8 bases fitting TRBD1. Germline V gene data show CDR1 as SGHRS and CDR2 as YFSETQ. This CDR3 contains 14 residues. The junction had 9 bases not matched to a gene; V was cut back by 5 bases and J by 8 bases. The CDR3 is CASSPQGADEPQHF. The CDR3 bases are TGCGCCAGCAGTCCTCAGGGGGCTGATGAGCCCCAGCATTTT.

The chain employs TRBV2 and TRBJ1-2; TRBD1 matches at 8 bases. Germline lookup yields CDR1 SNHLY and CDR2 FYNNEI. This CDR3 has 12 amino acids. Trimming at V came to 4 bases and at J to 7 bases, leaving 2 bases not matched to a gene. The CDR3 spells CASSATGVGYTF. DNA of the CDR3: TGTGCCAGCAGTGCGACAGGGGTTGGCTACACCTTC.

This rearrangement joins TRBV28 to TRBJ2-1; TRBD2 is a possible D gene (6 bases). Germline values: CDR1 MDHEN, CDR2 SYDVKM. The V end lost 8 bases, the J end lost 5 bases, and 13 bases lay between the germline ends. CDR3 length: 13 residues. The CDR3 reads CASGWLAHNEQFF. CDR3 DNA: TGTGCCAGCGGATGGCTAGCGCACAATGAGCAGTTCTTC.

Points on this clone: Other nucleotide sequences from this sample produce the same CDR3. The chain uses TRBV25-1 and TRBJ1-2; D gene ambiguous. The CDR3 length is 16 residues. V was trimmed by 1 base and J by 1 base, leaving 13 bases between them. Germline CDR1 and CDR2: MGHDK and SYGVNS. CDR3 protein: CASSEFGPSLNYGYTF. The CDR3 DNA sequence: TGTGCCAGCAGTGAATTTGGGCCAAGCCTTAACTATGGCTACACCTTC.